Below are 14 T cell receptor beta chains sequenced from a single sample in a study of CD8 T cells in ankylosing spondylitis. Using its own MiXCR run on the 5' RACE reads, TCRdb lists one record per CDR3 protein. The data show 250,000 to 400,000 distinct CDR3 sequences, around 10% seen once. The sequencing input was blood, either unsorted or a sorted T cell fraction (not recorded which). These receptors were collected from a female donor with ankylosing spondylitis or in good health (not recorded which).

The rearrangement uses TRBV12-3 or TRBV12-4 and TRBJ2-2; 7 nucleotides line up with TRBD1. The V segment lost 3 bases and the J segment 2 bases; nucleotides outside the gene matches: 3. The CDR3 loop spans 15 amino acids. Here the CDR3 DNA reads TGTGCCAGCAGTTTCTGGGACAGCAACACCGGGGAGCTGTTTTTT. Encoded protein: CASSFWDSNTGELFF.

The table lists this clonotype with many counts. The genes are TRBV19 and TRBJ2-3, with 9 positions matching TRBD2. The CDR3 spans 17 residues. V dropped 0 bases and J dropped 2; count of bases not matched to a gene: 6. Germline CDR1 LNHDA, CDR2 SQIVND (reference sequence). The CDR3 region has the DNA TGTGCCAGTAGTATAGATGCGGGGGGGGCCGACACAGATACGCAGTATTTT. Amino acid sequence: CASSIDAGGADTDTQYF.

This clonotype was picked up many times. The chain couples TRBV20-1 to TRBJ2-1; 8 nucleotides line up with TRBD2. There are 13 residues in the CDR3. In germline, CDR1 is DFQATT, CDR2 SNEGSKA (reference sequence). Germline trimming cut 7 bases from V and 6 bases from J; bases unmatched to any gene: 8. The CDR3 DNA reads TGCAGTGGTGGATTAGCGGGACGCAATGAGCAGTTCTTC. Residues: CSGGLAGRNEQFF.

The chain couples TRBV20-1 to TRBJ2-1, with D uncertain. The CDR3 has 14 residues. Trimming left V 7 bases short and J 0 bases short, with 13 bases between. Germline CDR1 and CDR2: DFQATT and SNEGSKA (reference sequence). This CDR3 is CSVGLLSSYNEQFF. Here the CDR3 DNA reads TGCAGTGTAGGGCTGCTAAGCTCCTACAATGAGCAGTTCTTC.

This clonotype was seen only a few times. The rearrangement links TRBV18 to TRBJ2-6, with D uncertain. The CDR3 is made up of 10 amino acids. CDR1 is KGHSH, CDR2 LQKENI, per germline. V shed 11 bases and J shed 1 base, with 0 bases lying between them. DNA of the CDR3: TGTGCCTCTGGGGCCAACGTCCTGACTTTC. This encodes CASGANVLTF.

The sample holds many counts of this clonotype. The rearrangement joins TRBV20-1 to TRBJ2-1, with 9 bases fitting TRBD2. This CDR3 is 14 amino acids long. Per germline, CDR1 DFQATT and CDR2 SNEGSKA (reference sequence). J lost 6 bases, V lost 8 bases, and 11 bases had no gene match. The CDR3 nucleotides are TGCAGTCCCTCATCACCGGGACTAGCCAATGAGCAGTTCTTC. Amino acids: CSPSSPGLANEQFF.

This clonotype has a count of ten or more. V usage is TRBV7-3 and J usage is TRBJ2-2; the match to TRBD2 covers 16 bases. This CDR3 comprises 19 residues. With V trimmed by 0 bases and J by 7 bases, 8 bases remained unmatched. The V gene's germline CDR1 is SGHTA and CDR2 FQGTGA. Written as DNA, the CDR3 is TGTGCCAGCAGCTTAACGCGATTGGGACTAGCGGGAGGGCGCGGGGAGCTGTTTTTT. Its translation: CASSLTRLGLAGGRGELFF.

This clonotype was detected many times. V is TRBV12-3 or TRBV12-4 and J is TRBJ1-2; 7 nucleotides agree with TRBD1. V lost 7 bases and J lost 7; bases outside the gene matches: 9. This CDR3 has 13 residues. CDR3: CASTSGPGGGYTF. The CDR3, as DNA: TGTGCCAGCACCTCCGGACCAGGGGGTGGCTACACCTTC.

This clonotype was detected ten times or more. The chain has TRBV5-1 and TRBJ1-3; D may be TRBD1 (6 bases). The CDR3 length is 14 residues. Deletions cut 0 bases from V and 2 bases from J, with 6 bases between. The V gene's germline CDR1 is SGHRS and CDR2 YFSETQ. This CDR3 reads CASSLDRAGNTIYF. The CDR3 DNA follows: TGCGCCAGCAGCTTGGACAGGGCTGGAAACACCATATATTTT.

The table lists this clonotype with a count of one. The genes are TRBV19 and TRBJ1-5; D gene unclear. The V gene lost 5 bases and the J gene lost 4 bases, with 15 bases spanning the gap. Per the germline V gene, CDR1 is LNHDA and CDR2 is SQIVND (reference sequence). The CDR3 contains 15 residues. CDR3 residues: CASSGSSYDNQPQHF. CDR3 DNA sequence: TGTGCCAGTAGTGGAAGCAGCTATGATAATCAGCCCCAGCATTTT. The entire variable domain, with the rest obtained from reference TRBV19 and TRBJ1-5, is as follows: DGGITQSPKYLFRKEGQNVTLSCEQNLNHDAMYWYRQDPGQGLRLIYYSQIVNDFQKGDIAEGYSVSREKKESFPLTVTSAQKNPTAFYLCASSGSSYDNQPQHFGDGTRLSIL.

This clonotype turned up a few times. The rearrangement links TRBV12-3 or TRBV12-4 to TRBJ2-2, with TRBD1 as a possible D gene (6 bases). The CDR3 is 15 amino acids. V lost 5 bases to trimming and J lost 1 base, with 11 bases between them. The CDR3 protein is CASSPGQMNTGELFF. The DNA of the CDR3 is TGTGCCAGCAGTCCAGGACAGATGAACACCGGGGAGCTGTTTTTT.

This clonotype has more than one count but fewer than ten. The chain carries TRBV15 and TRBJ1-2, with no clear D. The CDR3 loop spans 15 amino acids. Germline CDR1 and CDR2: LNHNV and YYDKDF (reference sequence). Deletions cut 3 bases from V and 3 bases from J, with 14 bases between. As DNA, the CDR3 is TGTGCCACCAGCAGCGACGGGCTGGGATACTATGGCTACACCTTC. Its translation: CATSSDGLGYYGYTF.

At least ten counts were recorded for this clonotype. The rearrangement links TRBV6-5 to TRBJ2-3, with no clear D. Germline CDR1 and CDR2: MNHEY and SVGAGI. V lost 5 bases and J lost 4, with 7 bases in between. This CDR3 is 12 amino acids long. This chain's CDR3 is CASSQVPDTQYF. CDR3 in DNA: TGTGCCAGCAGTCAGGTTCCAGATACGCAGTATTTT.

This chain uses TRBV3-1 with TRBJ1-4; D not resolved. V lost 0 bases, J lost 0 bases, and 5 bases lay in between. Germline CDR1 is LGHDT and CDR2 is YNNKEL (reference sequence). This CDR3 contains 15 residues. This CDR3 reads CASSQDRATNEKLFF. The DNA for the CDR3 is TGTGCCAGCAGCCAAGATCGCGCAACTAATGAAAAACTGTTTTTT.